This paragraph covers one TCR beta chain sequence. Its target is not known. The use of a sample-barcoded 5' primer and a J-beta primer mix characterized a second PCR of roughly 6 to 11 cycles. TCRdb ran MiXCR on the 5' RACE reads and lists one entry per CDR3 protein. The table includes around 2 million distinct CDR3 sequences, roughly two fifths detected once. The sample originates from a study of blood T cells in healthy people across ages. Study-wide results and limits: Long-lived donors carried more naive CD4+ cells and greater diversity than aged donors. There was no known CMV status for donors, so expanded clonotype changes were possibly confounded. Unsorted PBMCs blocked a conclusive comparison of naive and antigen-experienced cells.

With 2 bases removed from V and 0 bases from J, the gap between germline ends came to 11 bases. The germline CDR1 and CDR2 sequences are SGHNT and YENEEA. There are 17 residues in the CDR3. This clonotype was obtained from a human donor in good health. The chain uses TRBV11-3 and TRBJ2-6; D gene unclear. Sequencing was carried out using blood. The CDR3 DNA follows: TGTGCCAGCAGCTTAAGGTTTAAGAGCTCTGGGGCCAACGTCCTGACTTTC. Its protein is CASSLRFKSSGANVLTF.